These 2 T cell receptor beta chains were all obtained from the same sample, sequenced in a study of blood T cell repertoires in COVID-19 (dated by TCRdb to between 2020 and 2021). The library was built by means of the immunoSEQ multiplex PCR assay. Held by TCRdb, this immuneACCESS table contains in-frame sequences only and omits some clones. Under half of the omission traces to an unresolved V gene where checked; the cause of the rest is unknown. This sample lists some 64,000 clones; roughly 70% were detected once. Of the sample, 51% falls within the top ten clones. Sequenced input: PBMCs or T cells enriched from blood (not recorded which). Receptors were obtained from a woman aged 60-75 years who had been exposed to COVID-19.

CDR3 coding DNA: TGTGCCATCAGTGAGCCAGACAGCAACCCCTATGGCTACACCTTC. It is translated as CAISEPDSNPYGYTF. The chain links TRBV10-3 to TRBJ1-2; tentative D call: TRBD1 (5 bases). The CDR3 spans 15 residues. Germline CDR1 is ENHRY and CDR2 is SYGVKD. V lost 2 bases to trimming and J lost 4 bases, with 14 bases between them.

CDR3: CASSLAFQTGANYGYTF. The CDR3, as DNA: TGTGCCAGCAGCTTAGCGTTCCAGACAGGGGCTAACTATGGCTACACCTTC. The chain carries TRBV7-2 and TRBJ1-2, with 8 bases lining up with TRBD1. Germline values: CDR1 SGHTA, CDR2 FQGNSA. The CDR3 consists of 17 residues. J lost 0 bases, V lost 0 bases, and 6 bases had no gene match.